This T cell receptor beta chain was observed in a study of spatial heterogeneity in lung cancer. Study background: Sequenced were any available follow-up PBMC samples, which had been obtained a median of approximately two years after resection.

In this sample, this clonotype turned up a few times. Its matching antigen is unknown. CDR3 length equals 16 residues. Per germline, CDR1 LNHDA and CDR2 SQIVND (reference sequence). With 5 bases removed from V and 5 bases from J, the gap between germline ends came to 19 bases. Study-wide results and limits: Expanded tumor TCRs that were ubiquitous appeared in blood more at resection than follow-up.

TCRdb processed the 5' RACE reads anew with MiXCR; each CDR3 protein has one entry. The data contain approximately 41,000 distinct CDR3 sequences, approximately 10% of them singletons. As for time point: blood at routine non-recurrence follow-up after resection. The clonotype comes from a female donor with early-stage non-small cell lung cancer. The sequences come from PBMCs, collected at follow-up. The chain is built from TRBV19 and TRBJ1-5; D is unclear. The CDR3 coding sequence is TGTGCCAGTAGTCCCTGGACGGCCTTTTTGGATCAGCCCCAGCATTTT. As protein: CASSPWTAFLDQPQHF.